The 26 T cell receptor beta chains below all came from one sample that was sequenced in a study of OX40 agonist ivuxolimab in advanced cancers. Receptor amplification or capture employed the immunoSEQ multiplex PCR assay. The table comes from immuneACCESS by way of TCRdb, which keeps in-frame sequences with V and J called. Part of the clones is missing from these tables; in studies checked, under half for an unresolved V gene and the rest for unknown reasons. Recorded for this sample are 70,000 to 95,000 clones; just over 85% of them occurred a single time. The ten largest clones take up roughly 4.5% of the sample. This material consisted of CD4+ or CD8+ T cells sorted from blood, taken in a trial of the OX40 agonist ivuxolimab. All receptors come from an adult with an advanced solid tumor such as melanoma, head and neck, liver or kidney cancer.

A single count supports this clone. This rearrangement joins TRBV19 to TRBJ1-1, with D tentatively TRBD1 (6 bases). CDR3 size: 15 residues. V lost 2 bases and J lost 6, with 16 bases in between. Germline V gene lookup returns CDR1 LNHDA and CDR2 SQIVND (reference sequence). The CDR3, as DNA: TGTGCCAGTAGTATAAGAGGGGGGAGTAGAGCTGAAGCTTTCTTT. This gives the protein CASSIRGGSRAEAFF.

The chain joins TRBV6-1 to TRBJ1-2, with D perhaps matching TRBD1 (6 bases). Germline V gene lookup returns CDR1 MNHNS and CDR2 SASEGT. V lost 7 bases and J 3 bases, leaving 15 bases between the germline ends. The CDR3 has 14 residues. CDR3 in DNA: TGTGCCAGCATCTTCAGGGGAGGTGACTATGGCTACACCTTC. Protein product: CASIFRGGDYGYTF.

In this sample, this clone turned up once. The genes are TRBV28 and TRBJ2-3; D may correspond to TRBD1 or TRBD2 (6 bases each). V was cut by 6 bases and J by 4 bases, with 11 bases left in between. The CDR3 loop spans 13 amino acids. Germline V gene sequence: CDR1 MDHEN, CDR2 SYDVKM. CDR3 sequence (DNA): TGTGCCAGCAGCCTTAGGGGGGCAGATACGCAGTATTTT. It is translated as CASSLRGADTQYF.

This clone was recorded a few times. In the same sample, other DNA sequences code for this CDR3. The rearrangement uses TRBV13 and TRBJ1-2; TRBD1 might be the D (6 bases). There are 15 residues in the CDR3. V was cut by 2 bases and J by 4 bases, with 14 bases left in between. The germline V gene has CDR1 PRHDT and CDR2 FYEKMQ (reference sequence). Here the CDR3 DNA reads TGTGCCAGCAGCTTAAGTTCGGCAGGGGCCTATGGCTACACCTTC. It codes for CASSLSSAGAYGYTF. Filled out from reference TRBV13 and TRBJ1-2, the complete variable domain reads AAGVIQSPRHLIKEKRETATLKCYPIPRHDTVYWYQQGPGQDPQFLISFYEKMQSDKGSIPDRFSAQQFSDYHSELNMSSLELGDSALYFCASSLSSAGAYGYTFGSGTRLTVV.

The genes are TRBV4-1 and TRBJ1-1; D unresolved. This CDR3 comprises 18 residues. Trimming stripped 1 base from V and 0 bases from J, with 18 bases between. Germline CDR1 reads MGHRA; CDR2 reads YSYEKL. The CDR3 sequence: CASSQGSGGWSMNTEAFF. As DNA, the CDR3 is TGCGCCAGCAGCCAAGGGTCTGGCGGGTGGTCGATGAACACTGAAGCTTTCTTT.

The rearrangement uses TRBV7-9 and TRBJ2-1; weak D call: TRBD1 (5 bases). V was shortened by 2 bases and J by 6 bases, with 8 bases between the two germline ends. This CDR3 region has 13 residues. Germline assignment: CDR1 SEHNR and CDR2 FQNEAQ (reference sequence). Here the CDR3 DNA reads TGTGCCAGCAGCTTACAGGGAAGCAATGAGCAGTTCTTC. Its protein is CASSLQGSNEQFF.

The gene calls are TRBV6-1 and TRBJ2-2; no firm D call. Germline loops: CDR1 MNHNS, CDR2 SASEGT. Trimming pared 2 bases from V and 9 bases from J, leaving 10 bases between. The CDR3 is made up of 13 amino acids. CDR3 residues: CASSERSPRELFF. CDR3 DNA sequence: TGTGCCAGCAGTGAAAGGTCGCCGCGGGAGCTGTTTTTT.

The V call is TRBV30, the J call TRBJ2-1; D is ambiguous. The CDR3 runs to 18 residues. V was pared by 1 base and J by 0 bases, with 19 bases between. Per germline, CDR1 GTSNPN and CDR2 SVGIG (reference sequence). The CDR3 loop reads CAWSGGGITRSSYNEQFF. Here the CDR3 DNA reads TGTGCCTGGAGTGGAGGCGGAATTACTCGGAGCTCCTACAATGAGCAGTTCTTC.

The J gene is TRBJ2-1, the V gene TRBV18; 9 bases align to TRBD1. V trimming: 5 bases; J trimming: 9 bases; junction bases outside the gene matches: 8. Germline CDR1 reads KGHSH; CDR2 reads LQKENI. CDR3 length: 14 residues. CDR3 sequence (DNA): TGTGCCAGCTCAGCCCGGGACAGGGACGCTGAGCAGTTCTTC. It specifies CASSARDRDAEQFF. The entire variable domain, with the rest obtained from reference TRBV18 and TRBJ2-1, is as follows: NAGVMQNPRHLVRRRGQEARLRCSPMKGHSHVYWYRQLPEEGLKFMVYLQKENIIDESGMPKERFSAEFPKEGPSILRIQQVVRGDSAAYFCASSARDRDAEQFFGPGTRLTVL.

This clone has only one observation. The rearrangement uses TRBV13 and TRBJ2-7; the D gene could be TRBD1 or TRBD2 (5 bases each). There are 14 residues in the CDR3. The V gene's germline CDR1 is PRHDT and CDR2 FYEKMQ (reference sequence). Deletions cut 4 bases from V and 9 bases from J, with 19 bases between. The CDR3 region has the DNA TGTGCCAGCAGCTCCCGGGACCACCGGGGTGTGCAGTACTTC. Translating it yields CASSSRDHRGVQYF.

V and J are TRBV30 and TRBJ2-1; D may match TRBD1 or TRBD2 (6 bases each). Germline values: CDR1 GTSNPN, CDR2 SVGIG (reference sequence). The CDR3 sequence is 15 residues long. CDR3 bases: TGTGCGAGGGGGGAAATAGCAGATTCCTACAATGAGCAGTTCTTC. This codes for CARGEIADSYNEQFF.

This chain joins TRBV6-1 and TRBJ1-5, with D perhaps matching TRBD1 (5 bases). Germline V gives CDR1 MNHNS, CDR2 SASEGT. The CDR3 has 14 amino acids. Trimming took off 7 bases at V and 6 bases at J, with 16 bases between the two ends. This chain's CDR3 is CASMGRGSGQPQHF. Written as DNA, the CDR3 is TGTGCCAGCATGGGGCGGGGGAGCGGTCAGCCCCAGCATTTT.

The chain couples TRBV5-1 to TRBJ2-3; D not resolved. Per germline, CDR1 SGHRS and CDR2 YFSETQ. This CDR3 has 15 amino acids. Trimming stripped 3 bases from V and 1 base from J, with 12 bases between. The CDR3 DNA reads TGCGCCAGCAGCTCGGACCCCAGTCGCACAGATACGCAGTATTTT. Protein product: CASSSDPSRTDTQYF.

The V gene is TRBV2, the J gene TRBJ1-2, with 7 bases that match TRBD1. The CDR3 has 12 amino acids. J lost 2 bases, V lost 6 bases, and 0 bases had no gene match. Germline V lookup: CDR1 SNHLY, CDR2 FYNNEI. Here the CDR3 reads CASRGQNYGYTF. The CDR3 region has the DNA TGTGCCAGCAGGGGACAGAACTATGGCTACACCTTC.

This clone was counted a single time. The CDR3 DNA follows: TGTGCCAGCAGCGCACAGGGGGCTGGATACAATGAGCAGTTCTTC. Protein: CASSAQGAGYNEQFF. The gene calls are TRBV9 and TRBJ2-1; 9 bases agree with TRBD1. The CDR3 has 15 residues. V lost 3 bases to trimming and J lost 4 bases; unmatched junction nucleotides: 5. CDR1 SGDLS and CDR2 YYNGEE come from the germline V gene.

The chain recombines TRBV30 with TRBJ1-3; TRBD1 agrees at 7 bases. There are 13 residues in the CDR3. Looked up from germline, CDR1 is GTSNPN and CDR2 is SVGIG (reference sequence). V trimming: 6 bases; J trimming: 3 bases; junction bases outside the gene matches: 5. CDR3 DNA sequence: TGTGCCTGTGACAGGGCCTTTGGAAACACCATATATTTT. Translating gives CACDRAFGNTIYF.

The rearrangement uses TRBV30 and TRBJ1-2, with 7 bases matching TRBD1. Germline V gives CDR1 GTSNPN, CDR2 SVGIG (reference sequence). CDR3 length: 14 amino acids. V dropped 5 bases and J dropped 2; count of bases not matched to a gene: 8. The CDR3 DNA follows: TGTGCCTGGTCGAGACAGGGCCCCAACTATGGCTACACCTTC. Its translation is CAWSRQGPNYGYTF.

The CDR3 bases are TGTGCCAGCTCACCACCCCGGGACAGGCCCGGCTACACCTTC. Translating it yields CASSPPRDRPGYTF. V gene TRBV18 combines with J gene TRBJ1-2, with 8 nucleotides matching TRBD1. In germline, CDR1 is KGHSH, CDR2 LQKENI. The junction had 5 bases not matched to a gene; V was cut back by 0 bases and J by 8 bases. This CDR3 region has 14 residues.

The gene calls are TRBV19 and TRBJ2-1; TRBD2 aligns across 10 bases. Looked up from germline, CDR1 is LNHDA and CDR2 is SQIVND (reference sequence). The V and J ends lost 3 bases and 6 bases, in that order; junction bases with no gene match: 8. The CDR3 spans 16 residues. CDR3 DNA: TGTGCCAGTAGTATCGGGGTAGGGACTAGCGTCAATGAGCAGTTCTTC. It encodes CASSIGVGTSVNEQFF.

The rearrangement links TRBV9 to TRBJ1-3, with D possibly TRBD1 on 5 matching bases. The V gene lost 4 bases and the J gene lost 2 bases, with 13 bases spanning the gap. The CDR3 runs to 15 residues. CDR1 and CDR2 from the germline V gene are SGDLS and YYNGEE. The CDR3 DNA reads TGTGCCAGCAGCCCCGACAGTTTTCCTGGAAACACCATATATTTT. Translated: CASSPDSFPGNTIYF.

V is TRBV7-9 and J is TRBJ2-1; 14 bases match TRBD2. Unmatched junction bases numbered 6, after V lost 4 bases and J lost 7 bases. CDR3 length: 16 amino acids. Germline V gene data show CDR1 as SEHNR and CDR2 as FQNEAQ (reference sequence). The CDR3 nucleotides read TGTGCCAGCAGCTCGACTAGCGGGAGGGCCGTAAATGAGCAGTTCTTC. Protein: CASSSTSGRAVNEQFF.

The CDR3 protein is CASSTLSGGTDTQYF. CDR3 DNA sequence: TGTGCCAGCAGCACCCTTAGCGGGGGCACAGATACGCAGTATTTT. The rearrangement uses TRBV14 and TRBJ2-3; 8 bases are shared with TRBD2. The CDR3 is 15 amino acids. Germline V CDR1 and CDR2: SGHDN, FVKESK. Losses at the gene ends were 5 bases for V and 1 base for J; bases not matched to a gene: 5.

This clone was recorded only once. The chain joins TRBV2 to TRBJ1-5; TRBD1 might be the D (5 bases). The CDR3 length is 14 residues. V lost 4 bases and J 5 bases, leaving 12 bases between the germline ends. The V gene's germline CDR1 is SNHLY and CDR2 FYNNEI. In DNA form, the CDR3 reads TGTGCCAGCAGTGCGGAGGAGGGGTATCAGCCCCAGCATTTT. As protein: CASSAEEGYQPQHF.

The genes are TRBV6-5 and TRBJ2-1; 8 bases fit TRBD2. Germline V lookup: CDR1 MNHEY, CDR2 SVGAGI. J was trimmed by 7 bases and V by 4 bases; bases with no gene match: 12. This CDR3 has 16 amino acids. This CDR3 is CASSSKREPRWNEQFF. In DNA, the CDR3 is TGTGCCAGCAGTTCCAAGCGGGAGCCACGTTGGAATGAGCAGTTCTTC.

The chain joins TRBV5-6 to TRBJ1-1, with no clear D. Germline loops: CDR1 SGHDT, CDR2 YYEEEE. The CDR3 consists of 13 residues. V was clipped by 0 bases and J by 0 bases, with 3 bases between them. The CDR3 protein is CASSLAVNTEAFF. The CDR3 coding sequence is TGTGCCAGCAGCTTGGCGGTGAACACTGAAGCTTTCTTT.

The rearrangement links TRBV2 to TRBJ1-2, with D tentatively TRBD1 (5 bases). The V end was cut by 8 bases, the J end by 5 bases, with 15 bases between. The CDR3 contains 13 residues. CDR1 and CDR2 from the germline V gene are SNHLY and FYNNEI. The CDR3 sequence: CASGVGTEYGYTF. The CDR3 DNA sequence: TGTGCCAGCGGGGTGGGGACCGAATATGGCTACACCTTC.